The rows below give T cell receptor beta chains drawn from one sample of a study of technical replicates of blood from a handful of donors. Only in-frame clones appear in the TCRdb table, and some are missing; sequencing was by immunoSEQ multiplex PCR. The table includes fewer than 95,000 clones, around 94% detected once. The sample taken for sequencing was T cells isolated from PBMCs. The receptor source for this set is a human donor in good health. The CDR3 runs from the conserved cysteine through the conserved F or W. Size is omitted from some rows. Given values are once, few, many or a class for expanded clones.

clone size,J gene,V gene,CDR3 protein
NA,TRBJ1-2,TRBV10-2,CASSDRGNYGYTF
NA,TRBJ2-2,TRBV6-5,CASKAGGTGELFF
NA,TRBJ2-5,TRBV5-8,CASSSRSEGRGLIQETQYF
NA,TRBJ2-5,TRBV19,CASSQGKMETQYF
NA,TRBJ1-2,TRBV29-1,CSAQTDMGFGYTF
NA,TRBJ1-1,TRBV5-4,CASSLVGSNAEAFF
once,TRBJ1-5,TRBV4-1,CASSHIVAGNQPQHF
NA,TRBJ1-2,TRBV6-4,CASSPTGTGYGYTF
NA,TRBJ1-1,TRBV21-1,CASSKYLGDRNTEAFF
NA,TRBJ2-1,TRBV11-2,CASSLVTSGVYNEQFF
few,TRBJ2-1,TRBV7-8,CASSLALLAVGNEQFF
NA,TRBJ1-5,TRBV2,CASSALPGTGDSNQPQHF
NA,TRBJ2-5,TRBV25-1,CASSPRTVQETQYF
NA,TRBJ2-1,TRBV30,CAWTSGELSYNEQFF
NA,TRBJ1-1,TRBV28,CASSLKSGGAFF
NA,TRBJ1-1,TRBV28,CASSPGSNTEAFF
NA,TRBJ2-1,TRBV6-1,CASKRWEGPNEQFF
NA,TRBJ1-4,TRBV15,CATSRVQGGLGEKLFF
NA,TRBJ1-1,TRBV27,CASSAYKAENTEAFF
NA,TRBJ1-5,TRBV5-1,CASSLGYRDSNQPQHF
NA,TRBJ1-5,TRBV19,CASEEGGTNQPQHF
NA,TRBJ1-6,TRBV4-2,CASSQGRNGRNSPLHF
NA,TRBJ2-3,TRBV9,CASSTPRVAGVSYGRDTQYF
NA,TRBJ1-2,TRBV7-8,CASSLASPRGNYGYTF
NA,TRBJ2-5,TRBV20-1,CSAEPWETQYF
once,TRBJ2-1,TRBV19,CASSTPPAGLAYNEQFF
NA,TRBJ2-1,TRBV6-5,CASSTGLAGGDEQFF
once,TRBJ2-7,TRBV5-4,CASSLRRTIDEQYF
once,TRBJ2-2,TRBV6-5,CASSYNRVPGELFF
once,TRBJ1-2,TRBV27,CASSSGTGPNYGYTF
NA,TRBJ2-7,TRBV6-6,CASSPRGATLAYEQYF
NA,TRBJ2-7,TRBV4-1,CASSQIRPGSIYEQYF
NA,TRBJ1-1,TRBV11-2,CASSLTMPEAFF
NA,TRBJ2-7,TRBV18,CASSPRLADTYEQYF
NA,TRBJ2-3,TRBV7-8,CTSSLNSPSGGTDTQYF
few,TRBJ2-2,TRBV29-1,CSVPGQGSTGELFF
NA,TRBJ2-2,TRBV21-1,CAPRLAGGFTGELFF
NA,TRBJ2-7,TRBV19,CASSIGGGGYEQYF
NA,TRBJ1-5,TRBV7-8,CASSLGGEVGGQPQHF
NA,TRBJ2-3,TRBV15,CATSRDLQGTDTQYF
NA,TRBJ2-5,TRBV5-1,CASSPRIDSVQETQYF
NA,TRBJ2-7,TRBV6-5,CASSYSVGLEQYF